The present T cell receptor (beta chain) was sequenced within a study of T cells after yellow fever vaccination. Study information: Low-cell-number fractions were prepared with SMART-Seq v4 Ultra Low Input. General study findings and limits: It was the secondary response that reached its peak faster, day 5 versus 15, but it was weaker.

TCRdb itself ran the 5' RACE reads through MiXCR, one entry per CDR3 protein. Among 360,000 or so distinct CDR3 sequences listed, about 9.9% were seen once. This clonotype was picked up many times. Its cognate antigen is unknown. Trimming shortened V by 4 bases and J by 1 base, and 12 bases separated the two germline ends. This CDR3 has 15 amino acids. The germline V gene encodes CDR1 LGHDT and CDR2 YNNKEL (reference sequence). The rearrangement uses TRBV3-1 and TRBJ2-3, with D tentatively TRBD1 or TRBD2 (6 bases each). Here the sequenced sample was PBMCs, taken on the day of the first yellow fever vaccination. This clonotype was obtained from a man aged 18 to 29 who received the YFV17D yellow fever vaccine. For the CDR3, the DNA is TGTGCCAGCAGCCCCGGGGGCCCCCGCACAGATACGCAGTATTTT. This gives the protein CASSPGGPRTDTQYF.